Detailed here is one T cell receptor beta chain. The data were taken from a study of T cell clones after liver transplantation. Libraries were prepared by immunoSEQ multiplex PCR; TCRdb keeps only in-frame clonotypes and omits some of them. Counted here are some 70,000 clones, roughly 80% occurring once; the ten biggest clones make up roughly 0.6%. CDR3 length: 13 residues. CDR1 LGHNT and CDR2 FRNRAP come from the germline V gene. V dropped 1 base and J dropped 6 bases, with 7 bases sitting between them. This chain connects TRBV12-5 to TRBJ2-1; D is unclear. Sequenced material: CD4+ T cells from blood, taken before liver transplant. The source of this sequence is a human donor who received a liver transplant. The chain's CDR3 is CASGLDWVNEQFF. CDR3 nucleotide sequence: TGTGCTAGTGGTTTGGACTGGGTCAATGAGCAGTTCTTC.